This T cell receptor (beta chain) appears in the sequencing data of a study of CD8 T cells in ankylosing spondylitis. CDR3 size: 14 residues. Looked up from germline, CDR1 is DFQATT and CDR2 is SNEGSKA (reference sequence). Between the trimmed V and J ends, which lost 2 bases and 3 bases, there was a span of 11 bases. In TCRdb, the 5' RACE reads were re-called with MiXCR into one record per CDR3 protein. Here the sample spans a few hundred thousand distinct CDR3 sequences, more than 15% being singletons. General study findings and limits: According to the report, clones linked to the disease were significantly enriched in matched synovial fluid samples taken from ankylosing spondylitis patients. Seemingly characteristic of ankylosing spondylitis blood was a TCR beta motif consisting of several highly homologous variants. The authors found the disease-linked clones to be CD8+ and relatively rare in peripheral blood.

This clonotype was counted between two and nine times. Its specificity is not known. The receptor's source is a male donor with ankylosing spondylitis or in good health (not recorded which). J is TRBJ2-1 and V is TRBV20-1; weak D call: TRBD2 (6 bases). Input material: blood, either unsorted or a sorted T cell fraction (not recorded which). For the CDR3, the DNA is TGCAGTGCTAGATTTGCTAGCGACTACAATGAGCAGTTCTTC. Encoded protein: CSARFASDYNEQFF.